This T cell receptor beta chain is from a study of long-term antiretroviral therapy in people with HIV. Whole-study results and caveats: Controls exceeded HIV repertoires in CDR3 length range.

V lost 3 bases to trimming and J lost 6 bases, with 4 bases between them. The germline V gene encodes CDR1 KGHSH and CDR2 LQKENI. The CDR3 loop spans 11 amino acids. This clone was detected once. The antigen is not known. The assay, immunoSEQ v3.0, was run at survey level. Sequenced by immunoSEQ multiplex PCR; TCRdb stores in-frame clones only, minus some. Of under 25,000 clones detected, over 90% appear once; the ten largest clones hold about 9%. This receptor was taken from a woman in her thirties or forties with HIV. The chain employs TRBV18 and TRBJ2-3; no firm D call. Sequences were derived from unsorted PBMCs, sampled 7.6 years after starting antiretroviral therapy. The CDR3 DNA is TGTGCCAGCTCACCTTCCGATACGCAGTATTTT. Encoded protein: CASSPSDTQYF.